This T cell receptor beta chain stems from a study of T cell responses to AZD1222 COVID-19 vaccine. Assay: immunoSEQ multiplex PCR; the TCRdb copy retains only in-frame clones and omits some. The repertoire has around 100,000 clones, roughly nine tenths of them found once; the top ten carry about a sixth. V gave up 4 bases and J gave up 1 base, with 7 bases separating them. The CDR3 consists of 13 residues. The germline V gene has CDR1 MNHEY and CDR2 SVGAGI. V and J are TRBV6-5 and TRBJ1-1, with unresolved D. The source of this sequence is an adult in good health. The input for sequencing was peripheral blood, taken on day 0 of AZD1222 vaccination. The CDR3 region has the DNA TGTGCCAGCAGTTGGAACCCGAACACTGAAGCTTTCTTT. This codes for CASSWNPNTEAFF.